The rows below give T cell receptor beta chains drawn from one sample of a study of a mutant IDH1 vaccine in newly diagnosed glioma. Only in-frame clones appear in the TCRdb table, and some are missing; sequencing was by immunoSEQ multiplex PCR. The sample has about 68,000 clones; 79% are singletons. Source: PBMCs, taken from a glioma patient treated with radiotherapy, temozolomide or both. The receptors here all came from a man aged 45 to 65 with glioma. CDR3s include the opening cysteine and the closing phenylalanine or tryptophan. A D gene is named only where the DNA matches it firmly. Size is stated for part of the rows, as once, few or many counts, or as a class when the clone is expanded.

>TRBV5-4|TRBJ1-1|.|13|.
CASSSDYESEAFF
TGTGCCAGCAGCTCGGATTATGAGAGTGAAGCTTTCTTT
>TRBV9|TRBJ1-5|once|15|.
CASSVAGQGDQPQHF
TGTGCCAGCAGCGTAGCAGGCCAGGGAGATCAGCCCCAGCATTTT
>TRBV5-1|TRBJ1-3|.|16|.
CASSPFSPDSGNTIYF
TGCGCCAGCAGCCCCTTTTCTCCCGACTCTGGAAACACCATATATTTT
>TRBV4-3|TRBJ2-2|few|14|TRBD1
CASSRRDRAGELFF
TGCGCCAGCAGCCGCCGGGACAGGGCCGGGGAGCTGTTTTTT
>TRBV25-1|TRBJ1-5|.|16|TRBD1
CASSDTGTGKSQPQHF
TGTGCCAGCAGTGACACCGGGACAGGGAAAAGTCAGCCCCAGCATTTT
>TRBV6-5|TRBJ2-1|once|16|TRBD2
CASSYRVAGDYNEQFF
TGTGCCAGCAGTTACCGGGTAGCGGGGGACTACAATGAGCAGTTCTTC
>TRBV6-6|TRBJ1-5|.|12|.
CASSYSDQPQHF
TGTGCCAGCAGTTACTCGGATCAGCCCCAGCATTTT
>TRBV5-5|TRBJ2-1|.|12|.
CASSLSGNEQFF
TGTGCCAGCAGCCTGTCGGGCAATGAGCAGTTCTTC
>TRBV19|TRBJ1-1|.|14|TRBD1
CASMGTGGPTEAFF
TGTGCCAGTATGGGGACAGGGGGCCCCACTGAAGCTTTCTTT
>TRBV7-2|TRBJ1-1|.|12|.
CASSLGSPEAFF
TGTGCCAGCAGCTTAGGGTCCCCTGAAGCTTTCTTT
>TRBV25-1|TRBJ1-5|.|14|.
CASLGGGARQPQHF
TGTGCCAGCTTGGGAGGGGGGGCACGGCAGCCCCAGCATTTT
>TRBV2|TRBJ1-4|.|12|.
CASSSQREKLFF
TGTGCCAGCAGCTCACAGCGGGAAAAACTGTTTTTT
>TRBV5-4|TRBJ1-5|.|16|TRBD1
CASSLTGQGSNQPQHF
TGTGCCAGCAGCTTGACTGGACAGGGGAGCAATCAGCCCCAGCATTTT
>TRBV9|TRBJ2-7|.|13|.
CASSGTPVGEQYF
TGTGCCAGCAGCGGTACCCCGGTAGGTGAGCAGTACTTC
>TRBV18|TRBJ1-1|.|13|.
CASSPEKNTEAFF
TGTGCCAGCTCACCAGAGAAGAACACTGAAGCTTTCTTT
>TRBV6-5|TRBJ2-7|.|14|.
CASRGPTASDEQYF
TGTGCCAGCCGCGGACCCACGGCCAGCGACGAGCAGTACTTC
>TRBV5-5|TRBJ1-6|.|14|TRBD1
CASSLQGASSPLHF
TGTGCCAGCAGCTTGCAGGGGGCGAGTTCACCCCTCCACTTT
>TRBV7-9|TRBJ1-1|.|12|.
CASSGAVPRAFF
TGTGCCAGCAGCGGGGCAGTACCTCGGGCTTTCTTT
>TRBV7-2|TRBJ1-2|.|13|.
CASSPRDSRGYTF
TGTGCCAGCAGCCCCCGGGACTCGAGAGGCTACACCTTC
>TRBV5-1|TRBJ2-1|.|16|TRBD1
CASSLGGTGLYNEQFF
TGCGCCAGCAGCTTGGGGGGGACAGGCCTATACAATGAGCAGTTCTTC
>TRBV6-5|TRBJ1-6|once|13|.
CASRRTDNSPLHF
TGTGCCAGCAGAAGGACAGATAATTCACCCCTCCACTTT
>TRBV29-1|TRBJ2-5|.|13|.
CSVEEWLQETQYF
TGCAGCGTTGAGGAATGGCTACAAGAGACCCAGTACTTC
>TRBV7-6|TRBJ2-5|.|17|TRBD1
CASSQRRTGGREETQYF
TGTGCCAGCAGCCAACGGAGGACAGGGGGAAGGGAAGAGACCCAGTACTTC
>TRBV9|TRBJ2-1|.|15|TRBD2
CASSVGRGVYNEQFF
TGTGCCAGCAGCGTAGGCCGGGGGGTCTACAATGAGCAGTTCTTC
>TRBV7-6|TRBJ1-2|medium-sized|13|.
CASSRGGSYGYTF
TGTGCCAGCAGCAGGGGGGGGAGCTATGGCTACACCTTC
>TRBV9|TRBJ2-3|.|17|TRBD2
CASTIGFTSESTDTQYF
TGTGCCAGCACCATAGGATTCACTAGCGAGAGCACAGATACGCAGTATTTT
>TRBV14|TRBJ1-2|.|15|.
CASSPFPRGGYGYTF
TGTGCCAGCAGCCCCTTCCCCAGGGGCGGGTATGGCTACACCTTC
>TRBV6-5|TRBJ2-7|.|12|TRBD1
CASIGTGNEQYF
TGTGCCAGCATTGGGACAGGGAACGAGCAGTACTTC
>TRBV7-9|TRBJ2-3|.|13|.
CAIPADSADTQYF
TGTGCCATCCCCGCGGATAGCGCGGATACGCAGTATTTT